This TCR beta chain comes out of a study of blood T cell repertoires in COVID-19. Using immunoSEQ multiplex PCR, the repertoire was profiled, and TCRdb retains in-frame clones only, with some absent. The sample lists 200,000 or so clones, roughly 86% occurring once. CDR1 is LNHDA, CDR2 SQIVND, per germline (reference sequence). The CDR3 consists of 15 residues. Trimming at V came to 4 bases and at J to 9 bases, leaving 8 bases not matched to a gene. The clonotype comes from a woman between 55 and 75 years old with acute or convalescent COVID-19. The chain recombines TRBV19 with TRBJ1-6; 8 positions match TRBD1. The sequencing sample was made of peripheral blood. The CDR3 region is CASSTGQGRGSPLHF. In nucleotides, the CDR3 is TGTGCCAGTAGTACTGGACAGGGTCGGGGTTCACCCCTCCACTTT.